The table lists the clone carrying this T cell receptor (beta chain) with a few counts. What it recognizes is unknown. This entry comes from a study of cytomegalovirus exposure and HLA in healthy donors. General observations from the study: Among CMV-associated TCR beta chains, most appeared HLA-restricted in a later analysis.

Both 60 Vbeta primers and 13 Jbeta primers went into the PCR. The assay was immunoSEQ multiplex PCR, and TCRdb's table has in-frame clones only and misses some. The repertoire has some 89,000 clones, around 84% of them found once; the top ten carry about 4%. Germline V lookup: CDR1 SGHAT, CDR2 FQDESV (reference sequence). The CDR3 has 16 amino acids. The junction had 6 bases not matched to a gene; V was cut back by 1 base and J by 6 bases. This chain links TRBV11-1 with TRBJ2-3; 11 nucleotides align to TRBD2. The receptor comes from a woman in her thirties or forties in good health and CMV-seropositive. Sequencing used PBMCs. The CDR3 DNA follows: TGTGCCAGCAGCTTAGAACTAGCGGGAGCAACGGATACGCAGTATTTT. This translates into CASSLELAGATDTQYF.